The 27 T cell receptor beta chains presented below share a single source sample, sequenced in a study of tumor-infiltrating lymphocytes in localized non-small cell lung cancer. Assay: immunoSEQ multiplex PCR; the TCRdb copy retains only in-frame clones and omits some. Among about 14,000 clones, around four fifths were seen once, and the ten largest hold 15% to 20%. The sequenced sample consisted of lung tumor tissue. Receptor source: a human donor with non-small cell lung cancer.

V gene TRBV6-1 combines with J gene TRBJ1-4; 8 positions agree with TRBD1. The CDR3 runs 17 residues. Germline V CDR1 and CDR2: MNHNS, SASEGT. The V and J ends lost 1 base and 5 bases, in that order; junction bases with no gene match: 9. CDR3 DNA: TGTGCCAGCAGTGAAGATAGGACAGGGAAAACAAATGAAAAACTGTTTTTT. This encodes CASSEDRTGKTNEKLFF.

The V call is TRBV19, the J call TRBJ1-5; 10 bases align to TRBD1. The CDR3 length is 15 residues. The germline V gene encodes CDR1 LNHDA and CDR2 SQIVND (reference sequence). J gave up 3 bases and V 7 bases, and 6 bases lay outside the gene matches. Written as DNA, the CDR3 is TGTGCCAGTACCGCGGGACAGGGGTTCAATCAGCCCCAGCATTTT. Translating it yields CASTAGQGFNQPQHF.

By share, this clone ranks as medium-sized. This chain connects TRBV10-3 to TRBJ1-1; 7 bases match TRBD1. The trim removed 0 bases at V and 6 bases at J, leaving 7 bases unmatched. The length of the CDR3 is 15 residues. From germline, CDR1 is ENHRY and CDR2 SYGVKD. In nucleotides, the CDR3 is TGTGCCATCAGTGAGTCGCAGACAGGGTTCGCTGAAGCTTTCTTT. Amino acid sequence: CAISESQTGFAEAFF.

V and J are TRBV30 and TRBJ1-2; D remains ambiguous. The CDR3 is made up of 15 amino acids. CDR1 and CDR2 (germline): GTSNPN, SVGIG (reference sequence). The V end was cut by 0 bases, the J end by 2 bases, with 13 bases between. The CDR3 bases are TGTGCCTGGAGTGTACACCTGGTGGGGAACTATGGCTACACCTTC. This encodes CAWSVHLVGNYGYTF.

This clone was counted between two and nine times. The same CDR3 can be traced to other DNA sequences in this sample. For the CDR3, the DNA is TGCGCCAGCAGCTTGGCGGGACTAGCGGGGGGCACAGATACGCAGTATTTT. Amino acid sequence: CASSLAGLAGGTDTQYF. The V gene is TRBV5-1, the J gene TRBJ2-3; the match to TRBD2 covers 14 bases. Germline CDR1 reads SGHRS; CDR2 reads YFSETQ. With 0 bases clipped from V and 1 base from J, the junction kept 1 base outside the gene matches. The CDR3 sequence is 17 residues long.

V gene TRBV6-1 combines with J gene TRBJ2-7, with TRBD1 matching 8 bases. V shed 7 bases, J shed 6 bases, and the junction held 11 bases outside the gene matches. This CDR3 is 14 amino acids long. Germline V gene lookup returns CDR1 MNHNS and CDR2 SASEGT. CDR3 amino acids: CASTTTGASLEQYF. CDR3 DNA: TGTGCCAGCACTACGACAGGGGCCTCCCTCGAGCAGTACTTC.

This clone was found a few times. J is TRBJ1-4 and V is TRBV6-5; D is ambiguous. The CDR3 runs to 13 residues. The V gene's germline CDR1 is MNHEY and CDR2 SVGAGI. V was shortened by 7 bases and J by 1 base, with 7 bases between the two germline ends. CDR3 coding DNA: TGTGCCAGCAAGGGAGGAACTAATGAAAAACTGTTTTTT. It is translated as CASKGGTNEKLFF.

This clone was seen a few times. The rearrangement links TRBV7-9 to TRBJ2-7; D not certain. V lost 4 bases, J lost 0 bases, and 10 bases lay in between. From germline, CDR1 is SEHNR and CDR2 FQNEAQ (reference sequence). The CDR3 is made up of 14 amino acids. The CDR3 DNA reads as TGTGCCAGCAGCTCACAGCCGAGCTCCTACGAGCAGTACTTC. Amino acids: CASSSQPSSYEQYF.

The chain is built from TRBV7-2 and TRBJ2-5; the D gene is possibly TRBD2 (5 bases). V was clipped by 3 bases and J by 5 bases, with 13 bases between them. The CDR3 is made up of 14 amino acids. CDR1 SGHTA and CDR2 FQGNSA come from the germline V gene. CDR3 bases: TGTGCCAGCAGCTTGGACGAGCGGTTGGAGACCCAGTACTTC. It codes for CASSLDERLETQYF.

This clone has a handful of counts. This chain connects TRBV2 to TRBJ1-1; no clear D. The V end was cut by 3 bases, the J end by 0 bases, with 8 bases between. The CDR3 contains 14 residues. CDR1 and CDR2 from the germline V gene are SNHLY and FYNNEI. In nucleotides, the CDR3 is TGTGCCAGCAGTGAGGGCAGTTTGAACACTGAAGCTTTCTTT. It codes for CASSEGSLNTEAFF. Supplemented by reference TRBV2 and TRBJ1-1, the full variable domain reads EPEVTQTPSHQVTQMGQEVILRCVPISNHLYFYWYRQILGQKVEFLVSFYNNEISEKSEIFDDQFSVERPDGSNFTLKIRSTKLEDSAMYFCASSEGSLNTEAFFGQGTRLTVV.

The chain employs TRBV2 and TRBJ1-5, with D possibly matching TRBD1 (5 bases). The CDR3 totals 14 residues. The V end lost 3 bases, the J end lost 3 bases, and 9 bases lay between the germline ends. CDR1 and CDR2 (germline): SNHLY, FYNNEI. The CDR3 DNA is TGTGCCAGCAGTGACCAGGGTCCCAATCAGCCCCAGCATTTT. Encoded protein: CASSDQGPNQPQHF.

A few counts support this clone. This chain's CDR3 is CASRQRGKLTDTQYF. The CDR3 coding sequence is TGTGCCAGCAGGCAACGGGGGAAACTCACAGATACGCAGTATTTT. V and J are TRBV2 and TRBJ2-3; D may be TRBD2 (6 bases). This CDR3 is built from 15 residues. Germline CDR1 SNHLY, CDR2 FYNNEI. Trimming pared 6 bases from V and 2 bases from J, leaving 15 bases between.

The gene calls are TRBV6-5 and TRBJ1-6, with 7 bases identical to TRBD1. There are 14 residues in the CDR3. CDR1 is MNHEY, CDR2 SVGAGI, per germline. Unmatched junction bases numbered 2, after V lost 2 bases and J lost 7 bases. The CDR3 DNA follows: TGTGCCAGCAGTTACGACAGGGTAAATTCACCCCTCCACTTT. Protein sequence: CASSYDRVNSPLHF.

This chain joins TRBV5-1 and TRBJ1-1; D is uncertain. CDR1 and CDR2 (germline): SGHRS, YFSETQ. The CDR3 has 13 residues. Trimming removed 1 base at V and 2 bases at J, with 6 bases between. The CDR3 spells CASSLKGNTEAFF. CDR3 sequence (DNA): TGCGCCAGCAGCTTGAAGGGAAACACTGAAGCTTTCTTT.

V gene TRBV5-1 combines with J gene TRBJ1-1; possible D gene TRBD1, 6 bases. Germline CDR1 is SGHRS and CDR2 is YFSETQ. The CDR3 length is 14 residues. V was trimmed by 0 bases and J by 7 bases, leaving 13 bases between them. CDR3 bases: TGCGCCAGCAGCTTGGTCCAGGAGGGGGGTGAAGCTTTCTTT. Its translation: CASSLVQEGGEAFF.

CDR3 DNA: TGTGCCAGCAGCCCGGGGCCCGGGCTCGGTGGCTACACCTTC. Protein product: CASSPGPGLGGYTF. The V and J genes are TRBV6-6 and TRBJ1-2; D is possibly TRBD1 (5 bases). Germline V gene lookup returns CDR1 MNHNY and CDR2 SVGAGI (reference sequence). The CDR3 sequence is 14 residues long. V was shortened by 6 bases and J by 7 bases, with 18 bases between the two germline ends.

This CDR3 is CATSGGGADRTDTQYF. The CDR3 DNA reads as TGTGCCACCAGCGGGGGGGGAGCGGACCGCACAGATACGCAGTATTTT. The chain joins TRBV15 to TRBJ2-3; TRBD2 matches 7 bases. Germline CDR1 LNHNV, CDR2 YYDKDF (reference sequence). Trimming at V came to 5 bases and at J to 1 base, leaving 9 bases not matched to a gene. CDR3 length: 16 residues. Using reference TRBV15 and TRBJ2-3 for the parts outside the CDR3, the full variable domain is DAMVIQNPRYQVTQFGKPVTLSCSQTLNHNVMYWYQQKSSQAPKLLFHYYDKDFNNEADTPDNFQSRRPNTSFCFLDIRSPGLGDTAMYLCATSGGGADRTDTQYFGPGTRLTVL.

The CDR3 DNA sequence: TGTGCCAGCAGCCTAACCACAGATACGCAGTATTTT. Amino acids: CASSLTTDTQYF. The chain employs TRBV5-8 and TRBJ2-3; D remains unclear. V lost 4 bases, J lost 2 bases, and 5 bases lay in between. Germline CDR1 is SGHTS and CDR2 is YDEGEE. The CDR3 has 12 amino acids.

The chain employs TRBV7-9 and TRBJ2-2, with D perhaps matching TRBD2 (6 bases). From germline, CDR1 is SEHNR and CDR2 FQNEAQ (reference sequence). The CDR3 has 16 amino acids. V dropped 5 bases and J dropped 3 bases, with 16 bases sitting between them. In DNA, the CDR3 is TGTGCCAGCAGCCAAGGTGACTGGGGGGACACCGGGGAGCTGTTTTTT. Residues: CASSQGDWGDTGELFF.

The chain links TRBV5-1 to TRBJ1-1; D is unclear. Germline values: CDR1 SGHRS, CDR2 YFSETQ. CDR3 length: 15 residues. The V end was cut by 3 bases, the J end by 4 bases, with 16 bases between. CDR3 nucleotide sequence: TGCGCCAGCAGCTCATCGCCGTCTGGTGGCACTGAAGCTTTCTTT. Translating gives CASSSSPSGGTEAFF.

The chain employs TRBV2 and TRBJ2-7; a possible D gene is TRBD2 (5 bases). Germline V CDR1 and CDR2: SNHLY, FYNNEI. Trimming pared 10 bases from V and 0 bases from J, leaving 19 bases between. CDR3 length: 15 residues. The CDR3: CAIRSVGVSSYEQYF. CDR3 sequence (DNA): TGTGCCATTCGAAGTGTCGGGGTCAGCTCCTACGAGCAGTACTTC. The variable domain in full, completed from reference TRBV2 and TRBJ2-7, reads EPEVTQTPSHQVTQMGQEVILRCVPISNHLYFYWYRQILGQKVEFLVSFYNNEISEKSEIFDDQFSVERPDGSNFTLKIRSTKLEDSAMYFCAIRSVGVSSYEQYFGPGTRLTVT.

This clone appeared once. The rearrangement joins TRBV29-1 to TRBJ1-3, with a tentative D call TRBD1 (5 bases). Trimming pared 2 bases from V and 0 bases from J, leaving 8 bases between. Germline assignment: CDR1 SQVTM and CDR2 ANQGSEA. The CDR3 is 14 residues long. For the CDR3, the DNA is TGCAGCGTTGAACAGGGCCACTCTGGAAACACCATATATTTT. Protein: CSVEQGHSGNTIYF.

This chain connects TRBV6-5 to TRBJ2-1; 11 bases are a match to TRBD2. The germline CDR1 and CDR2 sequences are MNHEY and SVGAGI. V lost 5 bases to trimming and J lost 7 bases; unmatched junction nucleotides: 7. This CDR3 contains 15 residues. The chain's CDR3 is CASSPGASGRNEQFF. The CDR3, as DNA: TGTGCCAGCAGTCCCGGGGCTAGCGGGAGGAATGAGCAGTTCTTC.

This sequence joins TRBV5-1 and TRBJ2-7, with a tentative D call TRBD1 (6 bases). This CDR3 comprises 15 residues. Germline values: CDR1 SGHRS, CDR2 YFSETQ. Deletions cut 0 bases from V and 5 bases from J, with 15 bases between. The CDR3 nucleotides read TGCGCCAGCAGCTTGGCAGCCCAGGGGAAGGACGAGCAGTACTTC. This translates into CASSLAAQGKDEQYF.

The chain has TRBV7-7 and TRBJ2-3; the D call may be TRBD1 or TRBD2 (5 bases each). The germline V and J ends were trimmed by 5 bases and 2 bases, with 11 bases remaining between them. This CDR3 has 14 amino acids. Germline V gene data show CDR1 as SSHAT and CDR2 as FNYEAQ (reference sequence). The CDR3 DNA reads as TGTGCCAGCAGCCCCGGGACCGTCACAGATACGCAGTATTTT. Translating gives CASSPGTVTDTQYF. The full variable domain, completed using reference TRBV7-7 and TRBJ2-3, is GAGVSQSPRYKVTKRGQDVTLRCDPISSHATLYWYQQALGQGPEFLTYFNYEAQPDKSGLPSDRFSAERPEGSISTLTIQRTEQRDSAMYRCASSPGTVTDTQYFGPGTRLTVL.

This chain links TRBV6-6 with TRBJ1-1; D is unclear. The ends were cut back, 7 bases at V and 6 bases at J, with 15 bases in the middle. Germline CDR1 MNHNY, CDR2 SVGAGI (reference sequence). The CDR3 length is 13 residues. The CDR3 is CASNNRELAEAFF. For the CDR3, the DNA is TGTGCCAGCAATAATAGGGAATTGGCTGAAGCTTTCTTT.

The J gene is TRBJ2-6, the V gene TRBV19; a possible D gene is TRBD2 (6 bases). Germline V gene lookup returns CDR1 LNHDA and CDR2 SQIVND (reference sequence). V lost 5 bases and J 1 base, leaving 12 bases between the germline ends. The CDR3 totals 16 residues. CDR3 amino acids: CASSVGGLSGANVLTF. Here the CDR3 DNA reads TGTGCCAGTAGTGTCGGGGGTTTATCTGGGGCCAACGTCCTGACTTTC.